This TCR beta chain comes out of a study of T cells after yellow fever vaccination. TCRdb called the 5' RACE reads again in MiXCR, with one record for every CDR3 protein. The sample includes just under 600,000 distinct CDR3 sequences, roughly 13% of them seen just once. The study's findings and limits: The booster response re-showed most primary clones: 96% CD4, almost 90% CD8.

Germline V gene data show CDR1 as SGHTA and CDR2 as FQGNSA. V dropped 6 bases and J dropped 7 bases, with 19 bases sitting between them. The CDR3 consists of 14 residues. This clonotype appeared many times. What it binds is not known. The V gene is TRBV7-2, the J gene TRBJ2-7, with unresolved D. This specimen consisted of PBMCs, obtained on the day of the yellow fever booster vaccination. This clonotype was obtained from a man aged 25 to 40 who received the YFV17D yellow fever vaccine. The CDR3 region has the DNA TGTGCCAGCAGTAAAGGTTTGGTGGGAAAGGAGCAGTACTTC. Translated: CASSKGLVGKEQYF.